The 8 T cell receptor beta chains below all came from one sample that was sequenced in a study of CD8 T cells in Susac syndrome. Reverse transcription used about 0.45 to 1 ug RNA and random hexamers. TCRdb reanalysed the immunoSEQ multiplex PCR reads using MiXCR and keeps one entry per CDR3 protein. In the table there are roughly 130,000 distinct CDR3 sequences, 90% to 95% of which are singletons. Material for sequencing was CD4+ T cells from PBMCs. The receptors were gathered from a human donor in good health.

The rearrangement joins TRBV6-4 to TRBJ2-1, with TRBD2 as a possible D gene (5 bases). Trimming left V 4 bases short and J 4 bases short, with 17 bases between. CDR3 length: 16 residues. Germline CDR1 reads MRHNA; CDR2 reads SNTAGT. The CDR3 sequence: CASSVSQARGYNEQFF. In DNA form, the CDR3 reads TGTGCCAGCAGTGTGAGTCAGGCCCGGGGTTACAATGAGCAGTTCTTC.

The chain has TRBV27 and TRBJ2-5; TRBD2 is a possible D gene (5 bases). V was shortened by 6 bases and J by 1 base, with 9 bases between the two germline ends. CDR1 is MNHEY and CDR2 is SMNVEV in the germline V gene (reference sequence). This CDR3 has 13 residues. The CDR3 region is CASRRVGQETQYF. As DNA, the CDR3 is TGTGCCAGCAGGAGGGTGGGCCAAGAGACCCAGTACTTC.

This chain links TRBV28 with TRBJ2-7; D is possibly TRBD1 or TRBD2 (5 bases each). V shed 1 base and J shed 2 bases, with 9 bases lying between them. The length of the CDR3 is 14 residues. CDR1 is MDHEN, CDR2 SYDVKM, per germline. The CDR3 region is CASSLSGPAYEQYF. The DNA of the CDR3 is TGTGCCAGCAGTTTATCGGGACCCGCCTACGAGCAGTACTTC.

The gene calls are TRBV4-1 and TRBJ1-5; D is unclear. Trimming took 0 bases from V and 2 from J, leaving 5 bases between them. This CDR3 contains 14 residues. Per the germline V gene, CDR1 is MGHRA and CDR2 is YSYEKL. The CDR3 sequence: CASSQDHGNQPQHF. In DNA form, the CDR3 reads TGCGCCAGCAGCCAAGACCACGGCAATCAGCCCCAGCATTTT.

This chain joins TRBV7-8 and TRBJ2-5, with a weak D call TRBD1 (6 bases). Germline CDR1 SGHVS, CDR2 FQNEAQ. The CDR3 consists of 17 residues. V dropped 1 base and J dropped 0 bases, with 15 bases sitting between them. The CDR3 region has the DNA TGTGCCAGCAGCTTAGAGGCCGGGACACCGTACCAAGAGACCCAGTACTTC. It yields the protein CASSLEAGTPYQETQYF.

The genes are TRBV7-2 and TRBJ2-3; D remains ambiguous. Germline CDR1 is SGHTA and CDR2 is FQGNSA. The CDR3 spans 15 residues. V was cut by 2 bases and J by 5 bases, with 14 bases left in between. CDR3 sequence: CASSLYTLSGDTQYF. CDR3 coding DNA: TGTGCCAGCAGCTTATACACCCTCTCGGGAGATACGCAGTATTTT.

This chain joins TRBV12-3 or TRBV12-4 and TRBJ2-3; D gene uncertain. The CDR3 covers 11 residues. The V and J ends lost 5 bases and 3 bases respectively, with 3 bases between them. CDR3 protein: CASSQTDTQYF. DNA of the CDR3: TGTGCCAGCAGTCAGACAGATACGCAGTATTTT.

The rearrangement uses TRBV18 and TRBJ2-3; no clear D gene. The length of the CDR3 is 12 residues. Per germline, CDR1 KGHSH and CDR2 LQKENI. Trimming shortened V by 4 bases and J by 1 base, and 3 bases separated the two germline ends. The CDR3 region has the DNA TGTGCCAGCTCACGCCGCACAGATACGCAGTATTTT. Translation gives CASSRRTDTQYF.